These T cell receptor beta chains were read from a single sample in a study of shared clonotypes between healthy human individuals. Repertoires were generated with immunoSEQ multiplex PCR, while TCRdb's copy carries only in-frame clones and drops some. The top ten hold around 0.11% of the sample, which has hundreds of thousands of clones, approximately 96% seen once. The material sequenced was naive CD8+ T cells sorted from blood. The receptors originated from a woman aged 25 to 39 in good health. CDR3s include the opening cysteine and the closing phenylalanine or tryptophan. D genes are given only for firm matches. A row's size may be missing; if present it is once, few, many or a size class.

TRBJ1-3 . TRBV4-2 few TGTGCCAGCAGCAAGCCCACGAGCTCTGGAAACACCATATATTTT CASSKPTSSGNTIYF
TRBJ1-1 . TRBV7-9 once TGTGCCAGCAGGCAAACAGGAGAGGACGTAGGTTTCTTT CASRQTGEDVGFF
TRBJ2-6 . TRBV27 . TGTGCCAGCAGTCCCCGGGACGCCACCTCTGGGGCCAACGTCCTGACTTTC CASSPRDATSGANVLTF
TRBJ1-3 TRBD1 TRBV30 . TGTGCCTGTACGGCGGGGGACAGCTCTGGAAACACCATATATTTT CACTAGDSSGNTIYF
TRBJ2-1 . TRBV28 . TGTGCCAGCAGTTTATCCGGGGAGCTGAGGGGGTTCTTC CASSLSGELRGFF
TRBJ2-1 . TRBV19 . TGTGCCAGTAGTTCACAAGGGCATGAGCAGTTCTTC CASSSQGHEQFF
TRBJ1-1 . TRBV28 few TGTGCCAGCAGTTCCACGACTTGGACTGAAGCTTTCTTT CASSSTTWTEAFF
TRBJ1-6 . TRBV28 . TGTGCCAGCAGTTTTGGCAGTCCCTCACCCCTCCACTTT CASSFGSPSPLHF
TRBJ1-1 TRBD1 TRBV5-5 . TGTGCCAGCAGCTTGGAATGGACAGGGGCTGTAATGAACACTGAAGCTTTCTTT CASSLEWTGAVMNTEAFF
TRBJ1-1 TRBD1 TRBV2 . TGTGCCAGCAGAACAGGGGGCACTGAAGCTTTCTTT CASRTGGTEAFF
TRBJ2-5 . TRBV10-1 once TGCGCCAGCAGCCTGGACGGGAGCAGCTTGGAGACCCAGTACTTC CASSLDGSSLETQYF
TRBJ2-1 TRBD2 TRBV29-1 . TGCAGCGGAACTACTAGCGGGAGGGGATTGTGGGGTGAGCAGTTCTTC CSGTTSGRGLWGEQFF
TRBJ2-7 . TRBV25-1 . TGTGCCAGCAGTGAGTCAGGGTTGAACGAGCAGTACTTC CASSESGLNEQYF
TRBJ1-5 TRBD1 TRBV11-2 . TGTGCCAGCAGCTTAGGGACAGGGAGCAATCAGCCCCAGCATTTT CASSLGTGSNQPQHF
TRBJ2-7 TRBD1 TRBV5-1 . TGCGCCAGCAGCTCGACAGGGATTTCCTACGAGCAGTACTTC CASSSTGISYEQYF
TRBJ2-7 TRBD2 TRBV27 . TGTGCCAGCAGTTTATATCGGCGGGAGGGCCTAGAGGAGCAGTACTTC CASSLYRREGLEEQYF
TRBJ2-7 . TRBV7-8 . TGTGCCAGCAGCTTAGAGCAGAGCCCGATATACGAGCAGTACTTC CASSLEQSPIYEQYF
TRBJ1-2 . TRBV5-4 . TGTGCCAGCAGCTCAGGGTTGGTCTATGGCTACACCTTC CASSSGLVYGYTF
TRBJ2-7 TRBD2 TRBV4-2 . TGTGCCAGCAGCCAGGGACTAGCGGGAGGTAACCCCTACGAGCAGTACTTC CASSQGLAGGNPYEQYF
TRBJ2-7 . TRBV27 . TGTGCCAGCAGTTTAAACAGACTCTACGAGCAGTACTTC CASSLNRLYEQYF
TRBJ2-1 . TRBV7-6 once TGTGCCAGCAGCTTAGTCGTTAGTCCCCCCGAGCAGTTCTTC CASSLVVSPPEQFF
TRBJ1-5 TRBD1 TRBV19 once TGTGCCAGTAGTATTCCCTCTGGGACAGCCTTTTATAGCAATCAGCCCCAGCATTTT CASSIPSGTAFYSNQPQHF
TRBJ2-1 TRBD1 TRBV29-1 . TGCAGCGTTACGGACAGGGACTACAATGAGCAGTTCTTC CSVTDRDYNEQFF
TRBJ2-7 . TRBV5-1 . TGCGCCAGCAGCTCGAAGTCGAAGCACGAGCAGTACTTC CASSSKSKHEQYF
TRBJ1-1 TRBD1 TRBV7-9 . TGTGCCAGCAGGATGGACAGGGGCACTGAAGCTTTCTTT CASRMDRGTEAFF
TRBJ2-7 TRBD1 TRBV27 . TGTGCCAGCAGCCAGATCCGGGACAGGGGTTACGAGCAGTACTTC CASSQIRDRGYEQYF
TRBJ2-3 TRBD2 TRBV19 . TGTGCCAGTAGTATAAGGATTAGCGGGAGAGTCGGCACAGATACGCAGTATTTT CASSIRISGRVGTDTQYF
TRBJ2-1 . TRBV29-1 . TGCAGCGGTCGTGGCGGGGAACACGACTACAATGAGCAGTTCTTC CSGRGGEHDYNEQFF
TRBJ2-1 TRBD2 TRBV2 . TGTGCCAGCACGCGCGGGGAGGGTAGGAATGAGCAGTTCTTC CASTRGEGRNEQFF
TRBJ1-1 . TRBV15 . TGTGCCACCAGCCCTTGGGCGTCGAACACTGAAGCTTTCTTT CATSPWASNTEAFF
TRBJ1-2 TRBD1 TRBV27 . TGTGCCAGCAGCCCCGGGACAGGGGGAGGTGGTGGCTACACCTTC CASSPGTGGGGGYTF
TRBJ2-5 . TRBV28 . TGTGCCAGCAGAAGGGGCCAACAAGAGACCCAGTACTTC CASRRGQQETQYF
TRBJ1-5 . TRBV10-2 . TGCGCCAGCAGTGAATCGAACCAGCCCCAGCATTTT CASSESNQPQHF
TRBJ2-7 TRBD2 TRBV5-1 . TGCGCCAGCAGCTTGTGGTCTAGCGGGAGTTACGAGCAGTACTTC CASSLWSSGSYEQYF
TRBJ2-2 . TRBV5-6 . TGTGCCAGCAGTACGGACGCGCGCGGGGAGCTGTTTTTT CASSTDARGELFF